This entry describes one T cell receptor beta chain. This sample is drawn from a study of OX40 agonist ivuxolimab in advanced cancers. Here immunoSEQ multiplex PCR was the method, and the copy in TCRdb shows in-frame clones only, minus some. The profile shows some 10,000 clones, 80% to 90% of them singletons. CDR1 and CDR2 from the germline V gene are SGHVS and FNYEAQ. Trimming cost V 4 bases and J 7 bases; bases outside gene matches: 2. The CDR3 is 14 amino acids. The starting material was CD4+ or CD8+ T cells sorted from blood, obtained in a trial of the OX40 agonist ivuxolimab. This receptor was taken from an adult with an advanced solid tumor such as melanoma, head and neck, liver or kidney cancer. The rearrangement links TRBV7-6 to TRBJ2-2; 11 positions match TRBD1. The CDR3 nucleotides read TGTGCCAGCAGCTCGGGACAGGGGGACGGGGAGCTGTTTTTT. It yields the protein CASSSGQGDGELFF.